In its sample, the clone carrying this T cell receptor beta chain was seen many times. This sample stems from a study of metastatic and nonmetastatic thyroid tumors. Study overall: Comparative analysis of repertoires was undertaken across blood and tumor or nodule tissue obtained from malignant and benign thyroid patients.

Thyroid surgery was preceded by no treatment in any patient. TCRdb redid the clone calls on the PCR reads using MiXCR. Of 15,000 to 20,000 clones in the sample, approximately 30% were seen once. This CDR3 has 16 amino acids. The germline CDR1 and CDR2 sequences are KGHSH and LQKENI. V lost 4 bases and J lost 2, with 18 bases in between. This receptor was obtained from a male donor with papillary thyroid cancer or a benign thyroid nodule (not recorded which). Some clones in this sample may be carry-over from other donors' samples. The V gene is TRBV18, the J gene TRBJ2-7; tentatively, D is TRBD1 (5 bases). Sequenced sample: tumor tissue. The CDR3 sequence is CASSQSETRAPYEQYF. In nucleotides, the CDR3 is TGTGCCAGCTCACAGTCCGAGACCAGGGCACCCTACGAGCAGTACTTC. Full variable domain (remainder filled in from reference TRBV18 and TRBJ2-7): NAGVMQNPRHLVRRRGQEARLRCSPMKGHSHVYWYRQLPEEGLKFMVYLQKENIIDESGMPKERFSAEFPKEGPSILRIQQVVRGDSAAYFCASSQSETRAPYEQYFGPGTRLTVT.